Listed here are 21 T cell receptor beta chains from one sample, sequenced in a study of blood T cell repertoires in COVID-19. Sequenced by immunoSEQ multiplex PCR; TCRdb stores in-frame clones only, minus some. The sample yields about 180,000 clones, 88% seen once. The sample was PBMCs or T cells enriched from blood (not recorded which). The receptor set was obtained from a woman younger than 30 who had recovered from COVID-19.

The gene calls are TRBV27 and TRBJ1-1; 8 positions agree with TRBD1. Unmatched junction bases numbered 2, after V lost 3 bases and J lost 8 bases. Germline-derived CDR1 and CDR2 are MNHEY and SMNVEV (reference sequence). This CDR3 contains 12 residues. CDR3 protein: CASSFRDREAFF. CDR3 DNA: TGTGCCAGCAGTTTCCGGGACAGGGAAGCTTTCTTT.

This chain uses TRBV27 with TRBJ1-5; no clear D gene. Trimming cost V 7 bases and J 2 bases, with 18 bases left between them. Germline assignment: CDR1 MNHEY and CDR2 SMNVEV (reference sequence). This CDR3 has 16 amino acids. The CDR3 coding sequence is TGTGCCAGCACCATTTTGTTATGCCGGGGCAATCAGCCCCAGCATTTT. It is translated as CASTILLCRGNQPQHF.

The chain joins TRBV10-3 to TRBJ1-1; 10 bases align to TRBD1. Germline V CDR1 and CDR2: ENHRY, SYGVKD. With 6 bases clipped from V and 5 bases from J, the junction kept 0 bases outside the gene matches. This CDR3 region has 12 residues. Here the CDR3 DNA reads TGTGCCATCAGGGGACAGGGGACTGAAGCTTTCTTT. Translation: CAIRGQGTEAFF.

To note about this clone: Sequence at one end of the junction differs from germline and may be a read error. The CDR3 DNA follows: TGTGCCAGCAGCTTTGCGGGGGCGAATACCGGGGAGCTGTTTTTT. Translated, it gives CASSFAGANTGELFF. The V gene is TRBV5-4, the J gene TRBJ2-2; D is perhaps TRBD2 (7 bases). From germline, CDR1 is SGHNT and CDR2 YYREEE (reference sequence). CDR3 length: 15 amino acids.

The V call is TRBV4-2, the J call TRBJ1-4; D is undetermined. Germline CDR1 reads LGHNA; CDR2 reads YNFKEQ. The CDR3 runs to 14 residues. The V end was cut by 0 bases, the J end by 4 bases, with 6 bases between. CDR3 residues: CASSQEGSNEKLFF. The DNA for the CDR3 is TGTGCCAGCAGCCAAGAGGGCAGTAATGAAAAACTGTTTTTT.

The chain couples TRBV5-1 to TRBJ1-2; D gene uncertain. Germline assignment: CDR1 SGHRS and CDR2 YFSETQ. CDR3 size: 16 residues. V was pared by 0 bases and J by 4 bases, with 16 bases between. The CDR3 spells CASSLGTGNPTYGYTF. The CDR3 bases are TGCGCCAGCAGCTTGGGTACCGGGAACCCTACCTATGGCTACACCTTC.

The chain is built from TRBV9 and TRBJ2-1, with D tentatively TRBD1 (6 bases). The ends were cut back, 0 bases at V and 4 bases at J, with 14 bases in the middle. Germline V CDR1 and CDR2: SGDLS, YYNGEE. The CDR3 covers 16 residues. Here the CDR3 reads CASSVGGLQGYNEQFF. CDR3 sequence (DNA): TGTGCCAGCAGCGTAGGTGGACTCCAGGGGTACAATGAGCAGTTCTTC.

This chain connects TRBV6-2 or TRBV6-3 to TRBJ2-3, with D perhaps TRBD1 (5 bases). Germline assignment: CDR1 MNHEY and CDR2 SVGEGT. V gave up 4 bases and J gave up 2 bases, with 13 bases separating them. This CDR3 spans 15 amino acids. CDR3 nucleotide sequence: TGTGCCAGCAGTTCCCAGGGCTGGGACACAGATACGCAGTATTTT. It encodes CASSSQGWDTDTQYF.

V and J are TRBV19 and TRBJ1-4; D might be TRBD1 (6 bases). The CDR3 loop spans 15 amino acids. V was pared by 3 bases and J by 5 bases, with 13 bases between. The germline V gene encodes CDR1 LNHDA and CDR2 SQIVND (reference sequence). CDR3 loop: CASSISDSRNEKLFF. Here the CDR3 DNA reads TGTGCCAGTAGTATCTCGGACAGCCGGAATGAAAAACTGTTTTTT. Combining the CDR3 with reference TRBV19 and TRBJ1-4 gives the whole variable domain DGGITQSPKYLFRKEGQNVTLSCEQNLNHDAMYWYRQDPGQGLRLIYYSQIVNDFQKGDIAEGYSVSREKKESFPLTVTSAQKNPTAFYLCASSISDSRNEKLFFGSGTQLSVL.

The chain is built from TRBV5-1 and TRBJ2-5; 11 positions match TRBD2. J was trimmed by 2 bases and V by 4 bases; bases with no gene match: 7. The CDR3 has 16 residues. The V gene's germline CDR1 is SGHRS and CDR2 YFSETQ. This chain's CDR3 is CASSRLLAGAQETQYF. As DNA, the CDR3 is TGCGCCAGCAGCCGATTACTAGCGGGAGCTCAAGAGACCCAGTACTTC.

This chain uses TRBV10-3 with TRBJ1-6; 7 bases align to TRBD1. With 2 bases clipped from V and 11 bases from J, the junction kept 12 bases outside the gene matches. The germline CDR1 and CDR2 sequences are ENHRY and SYGVKD. CDR3 length: 16 residues. CDR3 sequence (DNA): TGTGCCATCAGTGAGGATCAGACAGGGAGAACCCCACCCCTCCACTTT. It translates to CAISEDQTGRTPPLHF.

CDR3 region: CASSLNPRQETQYF. The CDR3 nucleotides read TGCGCCAGCAGCTTGAATCCCAGACAAGAGACCCAGTACTTC. The rearrangement links TRBV5-1 to TRBJ2-5, with D unresolved. V was pared by 1 base and J by 2 bases, with 9 bases between. Per the germline V gene, CDR1 is SGHRS and CDR2 is YFSETQ. The CDR3 consists of 14 residues.

With respect to this clone: A junction end diverges from the germline sequence, so it may reflect a read error. The gene calls are TRBV13 and TRBJ2-1; 9 bases match TRBD2. CDR1 and CDR2 (germline): PRHDT, FYEKMQ (reference sequence). This CDR3 region has 15 residues. The CDR3 sequence: CASSIGTSPYNEQFF. CDR3 in DNA: TGTGCCAGCAGCATAGGGACTAGCCCCTACAATGAGCAGTTCTTC.

This chain connects TRBV5-1 to TRBJ2-5, with D possibly being TRBD2 (6 bases). There are 14 residues in the CDR3. Trimming cost V 4 bases and J 5 bases, with 15 bases left between them. Per germline, CDR1 SGHRS and CDR2 YFSETQ. CDR3 region: CASSLQEGRETQYF. Written as DNA, the CDR3 is TGCGCCAGCAGCCTTCAGGAGGGCCGGGAGACCCAGTACTTC.

This chain uses TRBV19 with TRBJ2-7; 8 nucleotides match TRBD2. The CDR3 has 14 residues. The V gene's germline CDR1 is LNHDA and CDR2 SQIVND (reference sequence). V shed 4 bases and J 6 bases; nucleotides not matched to a gene: 8. The chain's CDR3 is CASSTPGLVTEQYF. CDR3 DNA sequence: TGTGCCAGTAGTACCCCGGGACTAGTAACCGAGCAGTACTTC.

The chain is built from TRBV4-1 and TRBJ2-7, with 9 bases lining up with TRBD2. Germline loops: CDR1 MGHRA, CDR2 YSYEKL. V was clipped by 4 bases and J by 0 bases; unmatched bases: 4. There are 15 residues in the CDR3. CDR3: CASSLSGGSSYEQYF. The CDR3, as DNA: TGCGCCAGCAGCCTTAGCGGGGGAAGCTCCTACGAGCAGTACTTC.

This chain connects TRBV7-9 to TRBJ2-3; the match to TRBD2 covers 13 bases. V dropped 5 bases and J dropped 2; count of bases not matched to a gene: 10. Germline assignment: CDR1 SEHNR and CDR2 FQNEAQ (reference sequence). The CDR3 length is 18 residues. The CDR3 nucleotides read TGTGCCAGCAGCCCACTAGCGGGAGGGCCTGCAGACACAGATACGCAGTATTTT. Translating gives CASSPLAGGPADTDTQYF.

This chain connects TRBV28 to TRBJ1-6; D is ambiguous. Trimming cost V 2 bases and J 7 bases, with 15 bases left between them. This CDR3 has 16 amino acids. Germline V CDR1 and CDR2: MDHEN, SYDVKM. CDR3 in DNA: TGTGCCAGCAGTTTACTATCGTCGGGATACAATTCACCCCTCCACTTT. Translation gives CASSLLSSGYNSPLHF.

V and J are TRBV10-3 and TRBJ2-7; 10 nucleotides align to TRBD2. The CDR3 runs to 16 residues. Germline V gene lookup returns CDR1 ENHRY and CDR2 SYGVKD. The J segment lost 0 bases and the V segment lost 10 bases, leaving 12 bases of the junction unmatched. The CDR3 loop is CATIAIVAGGSYEQYF. CDR3 sequence (DNA): TGTGCCACCATCGCCATTGTAGCGGGAGGCTCCTACGAGCAGTACTTC.

The chain combines TRBV7-9 with TRBJ2-1, with 8 bases aligning to TRBD2. CDR3 length: 18 amino acids. Germline values: CDR1 SEHNR, CDR2 FQNEAQ (reference sequence). The J segment lost 0 bases and the V segment lost 3 bases, leaving 10 bases of the junction unmatched. CDR3 sequence reads: CASSFLRGVESSYNEQFF. The CDR3 DNA follows: TGTGCCAGCAGCTTTTTGCGGGGGGTCGAAAGCTCCTACAATGAGCAGTTCTTC.

The chain carries TRBV23-1 and TRBJ1-2; TRBD1 might be the D (5 bases). TRBV23-1 is an ORF; its function is uncertain. The V and J ends lost 4 bases and 8 bases respectively, with 23 bases between them. The CDR3 totals 16 residues. CDR3 sequence: CASSLGLPPLTSGYTF. DNA for the CDR3: TGCGCCAGCAGTCTGGGGCTGCCGCCTCTCACTAGCGGCTACACCTTC.